The rows below give T cell receptor beta chains drawn from one sample of a study of CD4 and CD8 cells across lung adenocarcinoma regions. Each CDR3 protein is one row after TCRdb ran MiXCR on the PCR reads. The sample gives approximately 3,000 distinct CDR3 sequences, under 70% of which show up once; about 20% is in the top ten. The sequenced sample consisted of CD4+ T cells from the margin of a lung tumor. The source is a female donor with lung adenocarcinoma. The CD4 and CD8 labels of this study may be unreliable. Each CDR3 is given with its conserved first and last residue. D genes are given only for firm matches. Rows give clone size only sometimes, using once, few, many, or a class for an expanded clone.

D gene,V gene,clone size,J gene,CDR3 DNA,CDR3 protein
TRBD1,TRBV7-8,.,TRBJ1-2,TGTGCCAGCAGCTTAGCTGGGACAGGGGGCTCTAACTATGGCTACACCTTC,CASSLAGTGGSNYGYTF
.,TRBV6-5,.,TRBJ2-2,TGTGCCAGCAGTTACGACCCGGTTTCCGGGGAGCTGTTTTTT,CASSYDPVSGELFF
.,TRBV27,.,TRBJ2-2,TGTGCCAGTCGGTTGGAGGGGAACACCGGGGAGCTGTTTTTT,CASRLEGNTGELFF
.,TRBV6-1,.,TRBJ2-1,TGTGCCAGCAGTGAATATAGGACTCCCTACGAGCAGTTCTTC,CASSEYRTPYEQFF
.,TRBV6-1,.,TRBJ2-7,TGTGCCAGCAGTGAAGCCGCGGGCTACGAGCAGTACTTC,CASSEAAGYEQYF
.,TRBV6-1,.,TRBJ1-1,TGTGCCAGCAGTGCTCTCAGGGGTAGTGGGGCTGAAGCTTTCTTT,CASSALRGSGAEAFF
.,TRBV6-1,.,TRBJ1-2,TGTGCCAGCAGTCCAGTAGGCAGGGTGAACTATGGCTACACCTTC,CASSPVGRVNYGYTF
TRBD1,TRBV11-2,once,TRBJ1-6,TGTGCCAGCAGCCGTACAGGGGCGGATTCACCCCTCCACTTT,CASSRTGADSPLHF
TRBD2,TRBV6-1,.,TRBJ2-2,TGTGCCAGCAGTGAACTAGCGGGAGGGCGGACCGGGGAGCTGTTTTTT,CASSELAGGRTGELFF
TRBD2,TRBV6-1,.,TRBJ2-2,TGTGCCAGCAGTGGACCGGGACTAGCGGGAGGGCGTTTTATCGGGGAGCTGTTTTTT,CASSGPGLAGGRFIGELFF
TRBD2,TRBV6-1,.,TRBJ2-1,TGTGCCAGCAGTGCACGGGAGGTGAATGAGCAGTTCTTC,CASSAREVNEQFF
.,TRBV6-1,.,TRBJ1-2,TGTGCCAGCAGTGAAGCGCCGGCCAGGAACTATGGCTACACCTTC,CASSEAPARNYGYTF
TRBD2,TRBV11-3,.,TRBJ2-1,TGTGCCAGCAGCTTACTAGCGGGAGTTAACAATGAGCAGTTCTTC,CASSLLAGVNNEQFF
.,TRBV6-1,.,TRBJ1-6,TGTGCCAGCCGGCTTGAGGGACCGATCCACTTT,CASRLEGPIHF
TRBD1,TRBV7-2,few,TRBJ2-1,TGTGCCAGCAGCTTGTCCGGGACAGGGCCGGCCGAGCAGTTCTTC,CASSLSGTGPAEQFF
.,TRBV10-3,.,TRBJ2-1,TGTGCCATTAAAGGGCAGGACAACAATGAGCAGTTCTTC,CAIKGQDNNEQFF
.,TRBV6-1,.,TRBJ1-6,TGTGCCAGCAGTCAAAAGGTCGGGATATACAATTCACCCCTCCACTTT,CASSQKVGIYNSPLHF
TRBD2,TRBV7-2,few,TRBJ2-7,TGTGCCAGCAGCGATACATCGGGAGGGTGGGAGCAGTACTTC,CASSDTSGGWEQYF
.,TRBV12-3/TRBV12-4,few,TRBJ2-4,TGTGCCAGCACCGGGAGCGGATACAATGAGCAGTACTTC,CASTGSGYNEQYF
.,TRBV7-2,few,TRBJ2-7,TGTGCCAGCCAGTCGAAACCACCGAACGAGCAGTACTTC,CASQSKPPNEQYF
.,TRBV6-1,.,TRBJ2-3,TGTGCCAGCACTGAGACTTCTGGGGACCCTATGAGTACGCAGTATTTT,CASTETSGDPMSTQYF
TRBD2,TRBV25-1,.,TRBJ2-5,TGTGCCAGCGCGGGGGGACCCGGCCGAGACACAGAGACCCAGTACTTC,CASAGGPGRDTETQYF
TRBD2,TRBV7-8,.,TRBJ2-3,TGTGCCAGCAGCCGTTTGCGGGGGAACACAGATACGCAGTATTTT,CASSRLRGNTDTQYF
.,TRBV7-2,few,TRBJ2-1,TGTGCCAGCAGCTTGAGTGTTCCCGGTGGAGGCAATGAGCAGTTCTTC,CASSLSVPGGGNEQFF
TRBD1,TRBV6-1,.,TRBJ2-1,TGTGCCAGCAGCTCGGGACAGGAACGCTACAATGAGCAGTTCTTC,CASSSGQERYNEQFF
.,TRBV6-5,.,TRBJ2-2,TGTGCCAGCAGTTACAACGGCCGCTTGAACACCGGGGAGCTGTTTTTT,CASSYNGRLNTGELFF
.,TRBV27,.,TRBJ1-4,TGTGCCAGCAGCCACAGGGCTGCAACTAATGAAAAACTGTTTTTT,CASSHRAATNEKLFF
.,TRBV27,large,TRBJ1-2,TGTGCCAGCAAGGCAGGGGAAGGCTACACCTTC,CASKAGEGYTF
.,TRBV6-1,.,TRBJ2-7,TGTGCCAGCAGTGAAGGACGTTACGAGCAGTACTTC,CASSEGRYEQYF
TRBD2,TRBV10-2,.,TRBJ2-4,TGCGCCAGCAGTGACGAGGGGAGGGGAGAGTACTTC,CASSDEGRGEYF
TRBD2,TRBV6-1,.,TRBJ2-2,TGTGCCAGCAGTGAAGTGGCGGGAGGGAACAACGGTGAGCTGTTTTTT,CASSEVAGGNNGELFF
.,TRBV6-1,few,TRBJ2-2,TGTGCCAGCAGTCCCCGGAGAGGGCAAGGGGAGCTGTTTTTT,CASSPRRGQGELFF
TRBD2,TRBV6-1,large,TRBJ2-1,TGTGCCACCAAGGGACTAGCGGGAGTACGCGTCGACAATGAGCAGTTCTTC,CATKGLAGVRVDNEQFF
TRBD2,TRBV7-3,.,TRBJ2-1,TGTGCCAGCAGCCTACTAGCGGGGGTCGACAATGAGCAGTTCTTC,CASSLLAGVDNEQFF
.,TRBV12-3/TRBV12-4,few,TRBJ1-4,TGTGCCAGCAGTCGTGGAAGATCTGAAAAACTGTTTTTT,CASSRGRSEKLFF
.,TRBV6-5,.,TRBJ1-5,TGTGCCAGCAGTTACCGACTGGGCGATCAGCCCCAGCATTTT,CASSYRLGDQPQHF